Presented here are 16 T cell receptor beta chains from one specimen sequenced in a study of human T cells and chemical hapten exposure. TCRdb reprocessed the RACE reads via MiXCR and lists one record per CDR3 protein. Of about 350,000 distinct CDR3 sequences listed, about 6% are singletons. Time point indicated: patch test 2, 6 weeks after DPC sensitization. Treatment given: therapeutic diphenylcyclopropenone sensitization with weekly scalp DPC. Specimen: whole blood, collected in connection with sensitization to the hapten diphenylcyclopropenone (DPC). Receptors were obtained from a woman aged 18-29 years with alopecia areata. Some clones in this sample may be carry-over from other donors' samples.

This clonotype was detected ten times or more. This chain joins TRBV6-5 and TRBJ1-4, with 7 bases lining up with TRBD1. V was clipped by 6 bases and J by 2 bases; unmatched bases: 9. CDR1 is MNHEY and CDR2 is SVGAGI in the germline V gene. The CDR3 is made up of 16 amino acids. This chain's CDR3 is CASRIGFRGTNEKLFF. In DNA, the CDR3 is TGTGCCAGCAGGATAGGGTTCAGGGGGACTAATGAAAAACTGTTTTTT.

In this sample, this clonotype turned up many times. CDR3 DNA sequence: TGTGCCAGCAGCTTAGTATTTGACAGGGTGGGTCAGCCCCAGCATTTT. Protein: CASSLVFDRVGQPQHF. The J gene is TRBJ1-5, the V gene TRBV7-2, with TRBD1 matching 7 bases. The CDR3 loop spans 16 amino acids. The germline gives CDR1 SGHTA, CDR2 FQGNSA. Trimming cost V 1 base and J 6 bases; bases outside gene matches: 9. Full variable domain (missing parts from reference TRBV7-2 and TRBJ1-5): GAGVSQSPSNKVTEKGKDVELRCDPISGHTALYWYRQSLGQGLEFLIYFQGNSAPDKSGLPSDRFSAERTGGSVSTLTIQRTQQEDSAVYLCASSLVFDRVGQPQHFGDGTRLSIL.

The chain employs TRBV4-1 and TRBJ2-3; D remains ambiguous. Looked up from germline, CDR1 is MGHRA and CDR2 is YSYEKL. This CDR3 spans 15 amino acids. V was cut by 5 bases and J by 0 bases, with 12 bases left in between. The CDR3 bases are TGCGCCAGCAGCAAACCTGGGTCAAGCACAGATACGCAGTATTTT. Its protein product is CASSKPGSSTDTQYF.

In its sample, this clonotype was seen a few times. V and J are TRBV6-1 and TRBJ1-1; a possible D gene is TRBD1 (5 bases). Deletions cut 1 base from V and 2 bases from J, with 8 bases between. The CDR3 extends over 14 amino acids. Germline CDR1 and CDR2: MNHNS and SASEGT. The CDR3 sequence: CASSEGGINTEAFF. CDR3 nucleotide sequence: TGTGCCAGCAGTGAAGGGGGCATAAACACTGAAGCTTTCTTT.

In this sample, this clonotype turned up a few times. V gene TRBV12-3 or TRBV12-4 combines with J gene TRBJ1-1; D uncertain. There are 11 residues in the CDR3. V lost 6 bases and J 8 bases, leaving 10 bases between the germline ends. The CDR3 reads CASRQTPEAFF. The CDR3 bases are TGTGCCAGCAGGCAGACACCCGAAGCTTTCTTT.

In its sample, this clonotype was seen a few times. The chain has TRBV6-2 or TRBV6-3 and TRBJ2-6; possible D gene TRBD2, 7 bases. This CDR3 contains 16 residues. The germline V gene has CDR1 MNHEY and CDR2 SVGEGT. Trimming took 7 bases from V and 4 from J, leaving 17 bases between them. The CDR3 reads CASTPGGRGGANVLTF. The CDR3 DNA reads TGTGCCAGCACCCCCGGGGGGCGAGGGGGGGCCAACGTCCTGACTTTC.

This clonotype was counted at least ten times. The chain employs TRBV28 and TRBJ1-4; no firm D call. The CDR3 sequence is 13 residues long. V lost 6 bases to trimming and J lost 8 bases, with 13 bases between them. Germline loops: CDR1 MDHEN, CDR2 SYDVKM. In DNA, the CDR3 is TGTGCCAGCAGCTTGGACCAGAGCGAAAAACTGTTTTTT. It encodes CASSLDQSEKLFF.

The chain uses TRBV7-8 and TRBJ1-4, with 7 bases fitting TRBD1. CDR3 length equals 13 residues. The germline CDR1 and CDR2 sequences are SGHVS and FQNEAQ. Trimming removed 5 bases from V and 8 bases from J; junction bases left unmatched: 5. The CDR3: CASSRRGREKLFF. The CDR3 nucleotides are TGTGCCAGCAGCCGAAGGGGGCGCGAAAAACTGTTTTTT.

In this sample, this clonotype turned up a few times. The V and J genes are TRBV7-2 and TRBJ1-2, with 9 bases lining up with TRBD1. The CDR3 runs to 15 residues. Per the germline V gene, CDR1 is SGHTA and CDR2 is FQGNSA. The J segment lost 6 bases and the V segment lost 1 base, leaving 6 bases of the junction unmatched. CDR3 in DNA: TGTGCCAGCAGCTTAGAGGGACAGGGAGAGAATGGCTACACCTTC. Its translation: CASSLEGQGENGYTF.

A few counts support this clonotype. The chain combines TRBV20-1 with TRBJ2-7; D may be TRBD2 (7 bases). V gave up 5 bases and J gave up 9 bases, with 17 bases separating them. Germline lookup yields CDR1 DFQATT and CDR2 SNEGSKA (reference sequence). The CDR3 is 12 residues long. In DNA, the CDR3 is TGCAGTGCTGTCGGGGGGCCCGACCGGCAGTACTTC. Its translation is CSAVGGPDRQYF.

This clonotype was seen at least ten times. The chain links TRBV7-9 to TRBJ1-6, with 8 bases identical to TRBD1. Germline CDR1 is SEHNR and CDR2 is FQNEAQ (reference sequence). Germline trimming cut 5 bases from V and 7 bases from J; bases unmatched to any gene: 7. The CDR3 runs to 15 residues. The DNA of the CDR3 is TGTGCCAGCAGCCCCGGACAGGGACAAAATTCACCCCTCCACTTT. Its translation is CASSPGQGQNSPLHF.

Ten or more counts support this clonotype. The chain links TRBV28 to TRBJ1-6, with 8 bases identical to TRBD1. J gave up 4 bases and V 10 bases, and 3 bases lay outside the gene matches. The CDR3 is made up of 13 amino acids. Germline CDR1 reads MDHEN; CDR2 reads SYDVKM. CDR3 coding DNA: TGTGCCACTAGACAGGGGTATAATTCACCCCTCCACTTT. As protein: CATRQGYNSPLHF.

This clonotype was picked up many times. The chain uses TRBV2 and TRBJ1-1; 7 bases match TRBD1. CDR3 size: 13 residues. V trimming: 8 bases; J trimming: 0 bases; junction bases outside the gene matches: 3. The germline V gene encodes CDR1 SNHLY and CDR2 FYNNEI. CDR3 DNA: TGTGCCAGCGAGGGACAGTTGAACACTGAAGCTTTCTTT. It translates to CASEGQLNTEAFF. Full variable domain (outside the CDR3, taken from reference TRBV2 and TRBJ1-1): EPEVTQTPSHQVTQMGQEVILRCVPISNHLYFYWYRQILGQKVEFLVSFYNNEISEKSEIFDDQFSVERPDGSNFTLKIRSTKLEDSAMYFCASEGQLNTEAFFGQGTRLTVV.

This clonotype was seen more than once but under ten times. The chain has TRBV6-4 and TRBJ2-3; a weak D match, TRBD2 (5 bases). Germline CDR1 is MRHNA and CDR2 is SNTAGT. There are 15 residues in the CDR3. V lost 4 bases, J lost 2 bases, and 13 bases lay in between. CDR3 DNA: TGTGCCAGCAGTGTTTCGGCGGGCTCCACAGATACGCAGTATTTT. Translating it yields CASSVSAGSTDTQYF.

There are a few counts of this clonotype. The chain carries TRBV15 and TRBJ2-7; the D is unclear. The CDR3 contains 16 residues. V lost 1 base to trimming and J lost 0 bases, with 13 bases between them. From germline, CDR1 is LNHNV and CDR2 YYDKDF (reference sequence). In DNA form, the CDR3 reads TGTGCCACCAGCAGAGTCGACGCGCGGAGCTCCTACGAGCAGTACTTC. This sequence encodes CATSRVDARSSYEQYF.

The chain carries TRBV3-1 and TRBJ1-2; perhaps TRBD1 as D (6 bases). The CDR3 is 12 amino acids. Germline values: CDR1 LGHDT, CDR2 YNNKEL (reference sequence). Trimming took 7 bases from V and 7 from J, leaving 13 bases between them. The CDR3 protein is CASKGVQGGYTF. As DNA, the CDR3 is TGTGCCAGCAAAGGGGTACAGGGTGGCTACACCTTC.